The entry that follows covers one T cell receptor beta chain sequence. Antigen: not known. These data originate in a study of cytomegalovirus exposure and HLA in healthy donors. Study-wide results and caveats: Sequencing likely generated an artifact that appeared as a cluster of highly shared sequence variants. Earlier analysis yielded a pattern in which most TCR beta V segments were productive about 90% or about 30% of the time. Altogether, 160 or so TCR beta chains were recorded as cytomegalovirus-associated.

Though probably carrying unrecorded immune exposures, donors were nominally healthy at sampling. In the PCR, 60 Vbeta and 13 Jbeta primers were used. Clones were sequenced by immunoSEQ multiplex PCR, and TCRdb holds only the in-frame ones, with some missing. The sample includes over 100,000 clones, roughly two thirds of them seen just once. Material: PBMCs. The origin of this receptor is a man in his forties or fifties in good health and CMV-seronegative.

CDR3 nucleotides: TGTGCCAGCAGTAAATCCCCGGACACCGGGGAGCTGTTTTTT. This encodes CASSKSPDTGELFF. The chain is built from TRBV6-4 and TRBJ2-2; D unclear. The CDR3 runs to 14 residues. Germline values: CDR1 MRHNA, CDR2 SNTAGT. With 5 bases removed from V and 3 bases from J, the gap between germline ends came to 10 bases.